This T cell receptor (beta chain) derives from a study of patients and donors after allogeneic stem cell transplantation. This clonotype was found once. TCRdb reprocessed the RT-PCR reads via MiXCR and lists one record per CDR3 protein. The sample shows approximately 410,000 distinct CDR3 sequences, around 15% of them seen only once. The material sequenced was blood, either unsorted or a sorted T cell fraction (not recorded which). This receptor was obtained from a human donor who was either an allogeneic HSCT recipient or a stem cell or donor lymphocyte infusion donor (not recorded which). It is not recorded whose cells these are; they may come from a transplant donor.

This CDR3 is CALKTGTNTEAFF. The CDR3, as DNA: TGTGCCTTAAAGACAGGGACGAACACTGAAGCTTTCTTT. V and J are TRBV30 and TRBJ1-1, with TRBD1 identical over 7 bases. CDR3 length: 13 amino acids. After removal of 7 bases from V and 1 base from J, the junction contained 6 bases not matched to a gene. Germline assignment: CDR1 GTSNPN and CDR2 SVGIG (reference sequence).